The following is a T cell receptor (beta chain) sequence with its context. What it recognizes is unknown. Between the trimmed V and J ends, which lost 2 bases and 7 bases, there was a span of 12 bases. Germline CDR1 reads MGHRA; CDR2 reads YSYEKL. The CDR3 is 14 residues long. This entry comes from a study of T cells in localized non-small cell lung cancer. Study conclusions and caveats: A median of around 60 clones ranked among the top 100 in tumor appeared in adjacent lung.

Produced via immunoSEQ multiplex PCR; TCRdb's table is partial and in-frame only. The table includes under 9,000 clones, roughly 86% detected once. This receptor was taken from a male donor older than 55 with stage III lung adenocarcinoma. The sequenced sample was peripheral blood, obtained before any cancer treatment. This chain joins TRBV4-1 and TRBJ2-1, with D uncertain. The CDR3, as DNA: TGCGCCAGCAGCCAACCGCTGACTGTTAATGAGCAGTTCTTC. It codes for CASSQPLTVNEQFF.